This T cell receptor beta chain is drawn from a study of identical twins. This clonotype came up many times. Its antigen remains unknown. Study conclusions and caveats: Models, which agreed with sharing between unrelated individuals, nonetheless underestimated the out-of-frame TCR alpha sharing seen in monozygotic twins. The degree of excess twin sharing was weaker in beta out-of-frame sequences.

cDNA molecules carried unique molecular identifiers, and template switching added a universal primer site. MiXCR, run by TCRdb on the 5' RACE reads, gives a single entry per CDR3 protein. The sample consists of a few hundred thousand distinct CDR3 sequences, 9.6% of them appearing once. The sample was also reused in another study, on yellow fever vaccine responses in identical twins.

The specimen was PBMCs. The origin of this receptor is a woman aged 18-29 years in good health.

The CDR3 nucleotides read TGTGCCAGCAGTTTATCCCGGGAATTCCCCTCAGGTCCTACAGATACGCAGTATTTT. This codes for CASSLSREFPSGPTDTQYF. This sequence joins TRBV28 and TRBJ2-3; the D gene is possibly TRBD2 (5 bases). The CDR3 extends over 19 amino acids. Germline-derived CDR1 and CDR2 are MDHEN and SYDVKM. V shed 1 base and J shed 3 bases, with 23 bases lying between them.